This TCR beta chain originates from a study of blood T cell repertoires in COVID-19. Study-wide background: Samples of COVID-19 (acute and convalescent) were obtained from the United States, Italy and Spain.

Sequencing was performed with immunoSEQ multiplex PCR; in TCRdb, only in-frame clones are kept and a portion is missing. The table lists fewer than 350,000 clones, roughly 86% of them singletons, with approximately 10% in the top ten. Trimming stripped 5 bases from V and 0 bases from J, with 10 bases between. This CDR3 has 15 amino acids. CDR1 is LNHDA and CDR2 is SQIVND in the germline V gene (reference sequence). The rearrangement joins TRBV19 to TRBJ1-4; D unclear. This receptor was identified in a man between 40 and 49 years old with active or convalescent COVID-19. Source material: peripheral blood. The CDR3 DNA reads TGTGCCAGTAGTTCCTCCGGGGCAACTAATGAAAAACTGTTTTTT. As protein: CASSSSGATNEKLFF.